This section outlines one T cell receptor (beta chain) sequence together with its context. Mouse names are used for the genes. Read data end 1 residue before the CDR3 end; the end is taken from the germline J gene. The method was immunoSEQ multiplex PCR; TCRdb's version includes in-frame clones alone and lacks a portion of them. The top ten hold 1.5% to 2% of the sample, which has roughly 10,000 clones, roughly two fifths seen once. The data are from a study of tissue T cells after allogeneic stem cell transplantation. Trimming shortened V by 3 bases and J by 1 base, and 9 bases separated the two germline ends. Germline V CDR1 and CDR2: NNHNN, SYGAGS (reference sequence). CDR3 length equals 14 residues. Described time point: mouse harvest day 7 after allogeneic transplant. Mouse grafts combined 10^7 T-cell-depleted bone marrow cells with 10^6 splenic CD5+ T cells. This mouse GVHD model was MHC-mismatched B6 to BALB/c, profiled day 7 or 14.

Sequenced: skin. V usage is TRBV13-2 and J usage is TRBJ2-5, with a possible D match to TRBD2 (7 bases). The receptor comes from a female BALB/c mouse given C57BL/6 T cells with graft-versus-host disease after an allogeneic hematopoietic cell transplant. CDR3 region: CASGGGADQDTQYF. The CDR3 bases that were read are TGTGCCAGCGGTGGGGGGGCTGACCAAGACACCCAGTAC.